The following is a TCR beta chain sequence with its context. What it binds is unknown. These data belong to a study of T cell responses to AZD1222 COVID-19 vaccine. Germline trimming cut 5 bases from V and 3 bases from J; bases unmatched to any gene: 6. The CDR3 consists of 16 residues. Germline loops: CDR1 SGHRS, CDR2 YFSETQ. Using immunoSEQ multiplex PCR, the repertoire was profiled, and TCRdb retains in-frame clones only, with some absent. The table shows some 130,000 clones, with over 90% occurring only once. General study findings and limits: Donors were mostly white British, more females; clonal diversity possibly underestimated.

This material consisted of peripheral blood, taken on day 0 of AZD1222 vaccination. This chain joins TRBV5-1 and TRBJ2-5; 14 bases match TRBD2. This clonotype was sampled from an adult in good health. The CDR3 DNA sequence: TGCGCCAGCAGGAAGCCGGGACTAGCGGGGGAAGAGACCCAGTACTTC. This translates into CASRKPGLAGEETQYF.